The 15 T cell receptor beta chains in this list originate from one sample, sequenced in a study of blood T cell repertoires in COVID-19. The protocol was immunoSEQ multiplex PCR, while the TCRdb copy is restricted to in-frame clones and leaves out a portion. The data hold some 150,000 clones, with around 85% observed a single time. The specimen was peripheral blood. All receptors derive from a woman aged 55-69 years with COVID-19, enrolled during active disease.

This clone was seen a single time. The chain combines TRBV27 with TRBJ2-7; 7 nucleotides align to TRBD1. The ends lost 5 bases at V and 4 bases at J; junction bases unmatched: 11. CDR3 length: 15 amino acids. In germline, CDR1 is MNHEY, CDR2 SMNVEV (reference sequence). CDR3 sequence: CASSPTGTEEYEQYF. CDR3 nucleotides: TGTGCCAGCAGTCCCACAGGGACAGAAGAGTACGAGCAGTACTTC.

V is TRBV27 and J is TRBJ2-6, with D unclear. With 5 bases removed from V and 1 base from J, the gap between germline ends came to 12 bases. Germline-derived CDR1 and CDR2 are MNHEY and SMNVEV (reference sequence). This CDR3 is built from 16 residues. The CDR3: CASSLSVGSGANVLTF. The CDR3 DNA reads as TGTGCCAGCAGTCTCTCAGTCGGGTCTGGGGCCAACGTCCTGACTTTC.

This clone was counted between two and nine times. The identical CDR3 is also encoded by other nucleotide sequences in the sample. The chain employs TRBV24-1 and TRBJ1-5; 10 positions match TRBD1. CDR1 KGHDR and CDR2 SFDVKD come from the germline V gene. V lost 3 bases to trimming and J lost 4 bases; unmatched junction nucleotides: 5. This CDR3 is built from 16 residues. The CDR3 here is CATSDPGTGDNQPQHF. CDR3 coding DNA: TGTGCCACCAGTGATCCCGGGACAGGGGATAATCAGCCCCAGCATTTT.

The rearrangement links TRBV2 to TRBJ1-6; the match to TRBD1 covers 7 bases. This CDR3 is built from 15 residues. Germline CDR1 is SNHLY and CDR2 is FYNNEI. V was pared by 4 bases and J by 7 bases, with 7 bases of the junction left unmatched. This chain's CDR3 is CASSGETGYNSPLHF. As DNA, the CDR3 is TGTGCCAGCAGTGGAGAGACAGGGTACAATTCACCCCTCCACTTT.

This chain joins TRBV11-3 and TRBJ2-1, with 7 bases fitting TRBD2. This CDR3 has 15 residues. Germline loops: CDR1 SGHNT, CDR2 YENEEA. Trimming removed 3 bases from V and 5 bases from J; junction bases left unmatched: 7. The CDR3 loop is CASSFLASGHNEQFF. The CDR3 nucleotides read TGTGCCAGCAGCTTTCTGGCTAGCGGTCACAATGAGCAGTTCTTC.

The CDR3 DNA is TGTGCCAGCAGCTTAAGGGAGCGAGGGAACACCGGGGAGCTGTTTTTT. Protein product: CASSLRERGNTGELFF. V and J are TRBV7-2 and TRBJ2-2, with D perhaps matching TRBD2 (5 bases). In germline, CDR1 is SGHTA, CDR2 FQGNSA. There are 16 residues in the CDR3. V was clipped by 2 bases and J by 1 base, with 11 bases between them.

This chain uses TRBV7-8 with TRBJ1-1, with D perhaps matching TRBD1 (6 bases). Germline values: CDR1 SGHVS, CDR2 FQNEAQ. The CDR3 loop spans 13 amino acids. Trimming shortened V by 4 bases and J by 4 bases, and 10 bases separated the two germline ends. This CDR3 is CASSSVQGTEAFF. Written as DNA, the CDR3 is TGTGCCAGCAGCTCCGTACAGGGCACTGAAGCTTTCTTT.

The chain joins TRBV29-1 to TRBJ2-4, with D perhaps TRBD2 (5 bases). The CDR3 consists of 12 residues. Per the germline V gene, CDR1 is SQVTM and CDR2 is ANQGSEA. The V gene lost 3 bases and the J gene lost 9 bases, with 12 bases spanning the gap. CDR3 sequence (DNA): TGCAGCGTTGACACCGATGAGGGCATTCAGTACTTC. As protein: CSVDTDEGIQYF.

For the CDR3, the DNA is TGTGCCAGCAGCTTAGTTTCGGGAATGCAGTTCTTC. It codes for CASSLVSGMQFF. This chain joins TRBV7-2 and TRBJ2-1; D might be TRBD2 (5 bases). Germline V gene lookup returns CDR1 SGHTA and CDR2 FQGNSA. The CDR3 runs 12 residues. V dropped 1 base and J dropped 12 bases, with 10 bases sitting between them.

About this clone: The sample contains more than one DNA sequence encoding this CDR3. The chain links TRBV12-3 or TRBV12-4 to TRBJ1-2; D not certain. The CDR3 totals 13 residues. The V end was cut by 3 bases, the J end by 4 bases, with 9 bases between. CDR3 nucleotides: TGTGCCAGCAGTTTGGGAGACATCTATGGCTACACCTTC. It translates to CASSLGDIYGYTF.

The V gene is TRBV4-1, the J gene TRBJ1-4; tentatively, D is TRBD1 (5 bases). CDR1 is MGHRA, CDR2 YSYEKL, per germline. Trimming took off 4 bases at V and 3 bases at J, with 12 bases between the two ends. The CDR3 is 15 residues long. This CDR3 reads CASSLQGLANEKLFF. The CDR3 DNA reads as TGCGCCAGCAGCCTGCAGGGACTTGCTAATGAAAAACTGTTTTTT.

This chain links TRBV5-1 with TRBJ2-1, with unresolved D. V lost 4 bases and J lost 2, with 22 bases in between. CDR3 length: 18 residues. Germline V gene lookup returns CDR1 SGHRS and CDR2 YFSETQ. CDR3 in amino acids: CASSAGPISSGAYNEQFF. The CDR3 nucleotides are TGCGCCAGCAGCGCAGGTCCTATATCCTCTGGCGCCTACAATGAGCAGTTCTTC. Full variable domain (remainder filled in from reference TRBV5-1 and TRBJ2-1): KAGVTQTPRYLIKTRGQQVTLSCSPISGHRSVSWYQQTPGQGLQFLFEYFSETQRNKGNFPGRFSGRQFSNSRSEMNVSTLELGDSALYLCASSAGPISSGAYNEQFFGPGTRLTVL.

The CDR3 loop reads CASSPGGVATNEKLFF. In nucleotides, the CDR3 is TGTGCCAGCAGCCCCGGGGGAGTCGCAACTAATGAAAAACTGTTTTTT. V usage is TRBV5-4 and J usage is TRBJ1-4; D possibly corresponds to TRBD1 (5 bases). There are 16 residues in the CDR3. Trimming left V 4 bases short and J 0 bases short, with 13 bases between. The V gene's germline CDR1 is SGHNT and CDR2 YYREEE (reference sequence).

CDR3 sequence: CASSISGVQYQPQHF. Written as DNA, the CDR3 is TGTGCCAGTAGTATCTCAGGGGTGCAGTATCAGCCCCAGCATTTT. V usage is TRBV19 and J usage is TRBJ1-5; weak D call: TRBD1 (6 bases). The CDR3 has 15 amino acids. From germline, CDR1 is LNHDA and CDR2 SQIVND (reference sequence). Trimming shortened V by 3 bases and J by 5 bases, and 14 bases separated the two germline ends.

This clone came up once. This chain links TRBV5-6 with TRBJ2-7; 8 positions match TRBD1. The trim removed 4 bases at V and 5 bases at J, leaving 8 bases unmatched. This CDR3 has 14 residues. Germline CDR1 SGHDT, CDR2 YYEEEE. The CDR3 loop is CASSMTPTGDEQYF. CDR3 nucleotide sequence: TGTGCCAGCAGCATGACCCCGACAGGGGACGAGCAGTACTTC.